These T cell receptor beta chains were read from a single sample in a study of cytomegalovirus exposure and HLA in healthy donors. Method: immunoSEQ multiplex PCR; TCRdb's copy keeps in-frame clones and lacks some. This sample has about 130,000 clones; about 80% occur once, and the top ten carry about 7%. The specimen was PBMCs. These receptor sequences come from a man aged 35 to 55 in good health and CMV-seropositive. The CDR3 runs from the conserved cysteine through the conserved F or W. The D gene is left open where the match is weak. Clone sizes are given selectively: once, few, many, or a class where the clone is expanded.

D,V,J,size,DNA,CDR3
NA,TRBV4-1,TRBJ2-5,NA,TGCGCCAGCAGCCAAGCTATAATCGTGGAGACCCAGTACTTC,CASSQAIIVETQYF
NA,TRBV18,TRBJ2-1,NA,TGTGCCAGCTCACCGGATGGCGGGAACACACTCAATGAGCAGTTCTTC,CASSPDGGNTLNEQFF
NA,TRBV19,TRBJ1-1,NA,TGTGCCAGTAGTTTTGCAGGGGCCTTGAACACTGAAGCTTTCTTT,CASSFAGALNTEAFF
TRBD1,TRBV10-3,TRBJ1-6,NA,TGTGCCATCAGTGTTCGCAGGGGGGATTCACCCCTCCACTTT,CAISVRRGDSPLHF
NA,TRBV5-1,TRBJ2-7,NA,TGCGCCAGCAGCTTGCGTGAGAGCTCCTACGAGCAGTACTTC,CASSLRESSYEQYF
NA,TRBV5-4,TRBJ1-1,few,TGTGCCAGCCCTTGGCGGGAGAACACTGAAGCTTTCTTT,CASPWRENTEAFF
TRBD1,TRBV6-6,TRBJ2-6,NA,TGTGCCAGCAGACAGGGGGCGCAGGGGGCCAACGTCCTGACTTTC,CASRQGAQGANVLTF
TRBD1,TRBV28,TRBJ1-1,NA,TGTGCCAGCAGTTCCCGACAGGGGGGGGCTGAAGCTTTCTTT,CASSSRQGGAEAFF
NA,TRBV6-6,TRBJ2-3,NA,TGTGCCAGCAGTTTTATAGTTTCTCGCGTAGATACGCAGTATTTT,CASSFIVSRVDTQYF
NA,TRBV30,TRBJ2-6,NA,TGTGCCTGGAGCTTGTCGAGCTCTGGGGCCAACGTCCTGACTTTC,CAWSLSSSGANVLTF
TRBD2,TRBV5-1,TRBJ2-1,NA,TGCGCCAGCAGCTTCGGCGGGAGCCACTACAATGAGCAGTTCTTC,CASSFGGSHYNEQFF
TRBD2,TRBV2,TRBJ2-1,NA,TGTGCCAGCAGTGAACTCGGGCTAGCGGGTTACAATGAGCAGTTCTTC,CASSELGLAGYNEQFF
TRBD1,TRBV6-1,TRBJ2-7,NA,TGTGCCAGCAGCGGACAGGGAATCTACGAGCAGTACTTC,CASSGQGIYEQYF
TRBD1,TRBV19,TRBJ1-5,NA,TGTGCCAGCCTTGGACAGGGTCTTAGTTTGGGTCAGCCCCAGCATTTT,CASLGQGLSLGQPQHF
TRBD2,TRBV14,TRBJ2-1,NA,TGTGCCAGCAGCCCCCTGTGGAGCGGGAGCTCCTACAATGAGCAGTTCTTC,CASSPLWSGSSYNEQFF
NA,TRBV28,TRBJ1-1,once,TGTGCCAGCAGTTTTAGTGGGGGCGCGGACACTGAAGCTTTCTTT,CASSFSGGADTEAFF
NA,TRBV2,TRBJ1-4,NA,TGTGCCCTTCGAGGGGGGGAATTTAATGAAAAACTGTTTTTT,CALRGGEFNEKLFF
TRBD1,TRBV30,TRBJ2-7,few,TGTGCCTGGGCTGTAGACAGGGCCTACGAGCAGTACTTC,CAWAVDRAYEQYF
NA,TRBV28,TRBJ2-3,NA,TGTGCCAGCAGTTTCGTCCCCACAGATACGCAGTATTTT,CASSFVPTDTQYF
NA,TRBV4-2,TRBJ1-6,NA,TGTGCCAGCAGAGAACAGGGAGCCTATAATTCACCCCTCCACTTT,CASREQGAYNSPLHF
TRBD1,TRBV19,TRBJ1-5,NA,TGTGCCAGTACCAGGGACAGGGAACTTAGTCAGCCCCAGCATTTT,CASTRDRELSQPQHF
NA,TRBV6-1,TRBJ2-3,NA,TGTGCCATTTCGACTCGAGCAGATACGCAGTATTTT,CAISTRADTQYF
TRBD1,TRBV5-6,TRBJ2-5,NA,TGTGCCAGCAGCTTGCCGACAGGGATGGAGGAGACCCAGTACTTC,CASSLPTGMEETQYF
NA,TRBV28,TRBJ1-1,NA,TGTGCCAGCAGTAGAGGAGGGGCAGGGACTGAAGCTTTCTTT,CASSRGGAGTEAFF
NA,TRBV19,TRBJ1-5,NA,TGTGCCAGTAGTATTCAGACAAATCAGCCCCAGCATTTT,CASSIQTNQPQHF
TRBD2,TRBV7-7,TRBJ2-7,NA,TGTGCCAGCAGCCTCGGCGGGAGGGCTCACGAGCAGTACTTC,CASSLGGRAHEQYF
TRBD1,TRBV18,TRBJ2-7,NA,TGTGCCAGCTCCACCGGGACAGGGTCCTACGAGCAGTACTTC,CASSTGTGSYEQYF
TRBD1,TRBV5-4,TRBJ2-7,NA,TGTGCCAGCAGCCGGGGACAGGGGAGTTCCTACGAGCAGTACTTC,CASSRGQGSSYEQYF
NA,TRBV6-5,TRBJ2-1,once,TGTGCCAGCACCCTCTTTCAGGGGTCCTACAATGAGCAGTTCTTC,CASTLFQGSYNEQFF
NA,TRBV6-5,TRBJ2-5,NA,TGTGCCAGCAGTTCGCGGGGAGAGACCCAGTACTTC,CASSSRGETQYF
TRBD2,TRBV27,TRBJ2-7,NA,TGTGCCAGCAGTTTATCCAGACTAGCGGAAGTCTACGAGCAGTACTTC,CASSLSRLAEVYEQYF
TRBD2,TRBV12-5,TRBJ2-1,NA,TGTGCTAGTGGTTTGGTACTGACTAGCGGGAGCACTGAGCAGTTCTTC,CASGLVLTSGSTEQFF
TRBD2,TRBV5-1,TRBJ2-7,NA,TGCGCCAGCAGCTTTGGGACTAGCGGGAGTTACGAGCAGTACTTC,CASSFGTSGSYEQYF
NA,TRBV30,TRBJ2-7,NA,TGTGCCTGGAGCGGAACTAGGTTCTCCGAGCAGTACTTC,CAWSGTRFSEQYF
TRBD2,TRBV7-8,TRBJ2-5,NA,TGTGCCAGCAGCTTCCTTGGACTAGCGGGAGGAGGGGAGACCCAGTACTTC,CASSFLGLAGGGETQYF
NA,TRBV27,TRBJ2-1,NA,TGTGCCACCCGACTTCCCACTAGAGAGGGCATTGAGCAGTTCTTC,CATRLPTREGIEQFF
NA,TRBV5-6,TRBJ1-2,few,TGTGCCAGCAGCTCGGGGGTCCTTCTTAACTATGGCTACACCTTC,CASSSGVLLNYGYTF
TRBD2,TRBV5-1,TRBJ2-3,NA,TGCGCCAGCAGCTTGAACCCTAGCGGGAGAGGTAATACGCAGTATTTT,CASSLNPSGRGNTQYF
NA,TRBV10-3,TRBJ2-1,NA,TGTGCCACCACTTCGGACAGCCACAATGAGCAGTTCTTC,CATTSDSHNEQFF